Presented here are 3 T cell receptor beta chains from one specimen sequenced in a study of cytomegalovirus exposure and HLA in healthy donors. The PCR ran on 60 Vbeta and 13 Jbeta primers. TCRdb's table, derived via immunoSEQ multiplex PCR, lists solely in-frame clones and lacks some. This table has approximately 280,000 clones, roughly 88% appearing once. Material for sequencing was PBMCs. All receptors derive from a man in his forties in good health and CMV-seropositive.

V gene TRBV4-1 combines with J gene TRBJ2-4, with D perhaps matching TRBD2 (6 bases). The CDR3 runs to 19 residues. Germline-derived CDR1 and CDR2 are MGHRA and YSYEKL. V dropped 0 bases and J dropped 0 bases, with 18 bases sitting between them. For the CDR3, the DNA is TGCGCCAGCAGCCAAGATGTCCGGGGGAACACTAAAGCCAAAAACATTCAGTACTTC. Translation: CASSQDVRGNTKAKNIQYF.

This clone was picked up a small number of times. The chain combines TRBV15 with TRBJ1-4; unclear D gene. The CDR3 loop spans 15 amino acids. Germline CDR1 and CDR2: LNHNV and YYDKDF (reference sequence). V lost 3 bases and J 1 base, leaving 9 bases between the germline ends. This chain's CDR3 is CATSSLQRTNEKLFF. The CDR3 DNA is TGTGCCACCAGCAGCCTACAGAGAACTAATGAAAAACTGTTTTTT.

This chain uses TRBV15 with TRBJ1-1; D is uncertain. Per germline, CDR1 LNHNV and CDR2 YYDKDF (reference sequence). V dropped 1 base and J dropped 1 base, with 4 bases sitting between them. CDR3 length: 13 residues. The CDR3 region is CATSRVWNTEAFF. DNA of the CDR3: TGTGCCACCAGCAGAGTCTGGAACACTGAAGCTTTCTTT. The full variable domain, with the rest looked up from reference TRBV15 and TRBJ1-1, is DAMVIQNPRYQVTQFGKPVTLSCSQTLNHNVMYWYQQKSSQAPKLLFHYYDKDFNNEADTPDNFQSRRPNTSFCFLDIRSPGLGDTAMYLCATSRVWNTEAFFGQGTRLTVV.